A single sample gave rise to the 27 T cell receptor beta chains below, sequenced in a study of OX40 agonist ivuxolimab in advanced cancers. Assay used: immunoSEQ multiplex PCR; TCRdb lists only in-frame clones, some missing. The table records some 66,000 clones, roughly four fifths of them present only once. Sequenced here: CD4+ or CD8+ T cells sorted from blood, sampled in a trial of the OX40 agonist ivuxolimab. The receptors were sampled from an adult with an advanced solid tumor such as melanoma, head and neck, liver or kidney cancer.

A note on this clone: A much larger clone sits a single nucleotide away, making a read error possible. This chain links TRBV5-4 with TRBJ2-7; D unclear. This CDR3 comprises 14 residues. Germline V lookup: CDR1 SGHNT, CDR2 YYREEE (reference sequence). CDR3 sequence (DNA): TGCGCCAGCAGCCGAGACCTAGGCTCCTACGAGCAGTATTTC. Translation gives CASSRDLGSYEQYF.

The chain joins TRBV11-2 to TRBJ1-5, with D perhaps matching TRBD1 (5 bases). The CDR3 runs to 16 residues. CDR1 SGHAT and CDR2 FQNNGV come from the germline V gene. V gave up 2 bases and J gave up 2 bases, with 13 bases separating them. CDR3 bases: TGTGCCAGCAGCTTAATGGTGGGGCCAGGCAATCAGCCCCAGCATTTT. Translated: CASSLMVGPGNQPQHF.

V usage is TRBV7-2 and J usage is TRBJ1-1; D unclear. Germline V gene lookup returns CDR1 SGHTA and CDR2 FQGNSA. The CDR3 runs to 13 residues. The germline V and J ends were trimmed by 2 bases and 1 base, with 5 bases remaining between them. The CDR3 coding sequence is TGTGCCAGCAGCTTACTCGGGAACACTGAAGCTTTCTTT. It translates to CASSLLGNTEAFF.

The J gene is TRBJ1-3, the V gene TRBV19; TRBD1 matches 8 bases. After removal of 7 bases from V and 0 bases from J, the junction contained 5 bases not matched to a gene. The germline V gene encodes CDR1 LNHDA and CDR2 SQIVND (reference sequence). CDR3 length: 15 residues. CDR3 bases: TGTGCCAGTACCCGGGACAGGTACTCTGGAAACACCATATATTTT. Its translation is CASTRDRYSGNTIYF.

The V gene is TRBV25-1, the J gene TRBJ2-1; D gene ambiguous. V lost 0 bases and J 3 bases, leaving 0 bases between the germline ends. Germline assignment: CDR1 MGHDK and CDR2 SYGVNS. The CDR3 covers 12 residues. DNA of the CDR3: TGTGCCAGCAGTGAATACTACAATGAGCAGTTCTTC. It is translated as CASSEYYNEQFF.

The gene calls are TRBV4-3 and TRBJ2-2, with 7 bases fitting TRBD2. With V trimmed by 0 bases and J by 7 bases, 8 bases remained unmatched. CDR1 and CDR2 from the germline V gene are LGHNA and YSLEER. This CDR3 contains 16 residues. This CDR3 reads CASSQDLAGAGGELFF. The CDR3 region has the DNA TGCGCCAGCAGCCAAGATTTGGCGGGAGCAGGCGGGGAGCTGTTTTTT.

V usage is TRBV6-4 and J usage is TRBJ2-3; D gene ambiguous. This CDR3 comprises 14 residues. Germline values: CDR1 MRHNA, CDR2 SNTAGT. Trimming removed 6 bases at V and 0 bases at J, with 10 bases between. The CDR3 loop is CASSPSLSTDTQYF. In nucleotides, the CDR3 is TGTGCCAGCAGCCCGTCCCTGAGCACAGATACGCAGTATTTT.

The chain is built from TRBV5-1 and TRBJ2-4; D is perhaps TRBD1 or TRBD2 (5 bases each). V dropped 4 bases and J dropped 0 bases, with 11 bases sitting between them. CDR3 length: 15 amino acids. The germline CDR1 and CDR2 sequences are SGHRS and YFSETQ. DNA of the CDR3: TGCGCCAGCAGCCCAGGGACCCTAGCCAAAAACATTCAGTACTTC. Its translation: CASSPGTLAKNIQYF.

This clone showed up many times. The chain has TRBV27 and TRBJ2-2; 8 positions agree with TRBD2. V was pared by 6 bases and J by 7 bases, with 10 bases of the junction left unmatched. The CDR3 runs to 15 residues. The germline gives CDR1 MNHEY, CDR2 SMNVEV (reference sequence). The CDR3 protein is CASSLEAGGYGELFF. CDR3 nucleotides: TGTGCCAGCAGCCTAGAGGCGGGAGGATACGGGGAGCTGTTTTTT.

This clone turned up a few times. This chain uses TRBV6-5 with TRBJ1-2; perhaps TRBD1 as D (6 bases). This CDR3 has 11 residues. CDR1 and CDR2 from the germline V gene are MNHEY and SVGAGI. V shed 5 bases and J shed 5 bases, with 6 bases lying between them. CDR3 sequence: CASSTGYGYTF. The CDR3, as DNA: TGTGCCAGCAGTACAGGGTATGGCTACACCTTC.

The CDR3 DNA reads as TGCGCCAGCAGCTGGGACCTGACACCCAATGGCTACACCTTC. Translating it yields CASSWDLTPNGYTF. The chain couples TRBV5-1 to TRBJ1-2, with D perhaps matching TRBD1 (5 bases). The CDR3 totals 14 residues. Deletions cut 3 bases from V and 6 bases from J, with 15 bases between. CDR1 SGHRS and CDR2 YFSETQ come from the germline V gene.

The chain has TRBV6-6 and TRBJ2-7; TRBD2 matches at 7 bases. Losses at the gene ends were 6 bases for V and 0 bases for J; bases not matched to a gene: 8. CDR1 is MNHNY and CDR2 is SVGAGI in the germline V gene (reference sequence). The CDR3 runs to 15 residues. The CDR3: CASSSPGGSSYEQYF. In DNA form, the CDR3 reads TGTGCCAGCAGCTCACCGGGCGGGAGCTCCTACGAGCAGTACTTC.

The chain is built from TRBV7-9 and TRBJ2-1, with 7 bases lining up with TRBD1. The CDR3 spans 14 residues. V dropped 8 bases and J dropped 1; count of bases not matched to a gene: 5. Per germline, CDR1 SEHNR and CDR2 FQNEAQ (reference sequence). CDR3 sequence reads: CASPPTGSYNEQFF. The CDR3 DNA reads as TGTGCCAGCCCACCGACAGGGTCCTACAATGAGCAGTTCTTC.

The gene calls are TRBV7-3 and TRBJ1-1; D is possibly TRBD1 (6 bases). Germline V lookup: CDR1 SGHTA, CDR2 FQGTGA. The CDR3 consists of 13 residues. Trimming took 5 bases from V and 0 from J, leaving 7 bases between them. This CDR3 is CASSRTVNTEAFF. As DNA, the CDR3 is TGTGCCAGCAGCCGGACAGTGAACACTGAAGCTTTCTTT.

This chain connects TRBV6-5 to TRBJ2-7; 7 bases agree with TRBD1. CDR1 and CDR2 (germline): MNHEY, SVGAGI. V was clipped by 0 bases and J by 1 base; unmatched bases: 3. This CDR3 is 15 amino acids long. CDR3 in amino acids: CASSYSQGSSYEQYF. The CDR3 nucleotides are TGTGCCAGCAGTTACTCACAGGGGTCGTCCTACGAGCAGTACTTC.

This chain connects TRBV6-1 to TRBJ2-3; weak D call: TRBD2 (5 bases). Germline CDR1 reads MNHNS; CDR2 reads SASEGT. The CDR3 consists of 15 residues. V gave up 0 bases and J gave up 5 bases, with 12 bases separating them. CDR3 region: CASSEAVSAGDTQYF. DNA for the CDR3: TGTGCCAGCAGTGAAGCGGTTTCTGCGGGAGATACGCAGTATTTT.

V is TRBV6-4 and J is TRBJ1-5; D uncertain. V shed 0 bases and J shed 2 bases, with 5 bases lying between them. This CDR3 has 14 amino acids. The germline CDR1 and CDR2 sequences are MRHNA and SNTAGT. CDR3 sequence reads: CASSDSGGNQPQHF. CDR3 sequence (DNA): TGTGCCAGCAGTGACTCAGGTGGCAATCAGCCCCAGCATTTT.

This chain connects TRBV4-2 to TRBJ1-3; D may be TRBD1 (6 bases). From germline, CDR1 is LGHNA and CDR2 YNFKEQ. Trimming pared 2 bases from V and 11 bases from J, leaving 16 bases between. This CDR3 is built from 14 residues. CDR3: CASSQTGMEGAIYF. The CDR3 DNA reads as TGTGCCAGCAGCCAAACAGGGATGGAAGGTGCCATATATTTT.

The CDR3 coding sequence is TGTGCCAGCGGCGGGGGGCTGATCGAGACCCAGTACTTC. It encodes CASGGGLIETQYF. This rearrangement joins TRBV6-5 to TRBJ2-5, with 8 bases fitting TRBD2. The CDR3 runs to 13 residues. From germline, CDR1 is MNHEY and CDR2 SVGAGI. Trimming took 8 bases from V and 5 from J; bases not matched to a gene: 7.

The chain joins TRBV6-1 to TRBJ2-3; 11 bases are a match to TRBD2. V lost 3 bases to trimming and J lost 0 bases; unmatched junction nucleotides: 8. The germline V gene encodes CDR1 MNHNS and CDR2 SASEGT. This CDR3 spans 18 amino acids. CDR3 nucleotides: TGTGCCAGCAGTGATCTAGCGGGAGGTCGGACTAGCACAGATACGCAGTATTTT. This translates into CASSDLAGGRTSTDTQYF.

The rearrangement joins TRBV19 to TRBJ2-1; 8 nucleotides line up with TRBD2. V lost 4 bases to trimming and J lost 6 bases; unmatched junction nucleotides: 5. This CDR3 is built from 14 residues. Per germline, CDR1 LNHDA and CDR2 SQIVND (reference sequence). CDR3 protein: CASSTPGLANEQFF. The CDR3, as DNA: TGTGCCAGTAGTACCCCTGGACTAGCCAATGAGCAGTTCTTC.

V gene TRBV19 combines with J gene TRBJ1-2, with 8 bases lining up with TRBD1. This CDR3 has 11 residues. J lost 8 bases, V lost 6 bases, and 2 bases had no gene match. Germline loops: CDR1 LNHDA, CDR2 SQIVND (reference sequence). In DNA, the CDR3 is TGTGCCAGTAGGACAGGGGACGGCTACACCTTC. Its protein is CASRTGDGYTF.

The chain is built from TRBV5-6 and TRBJ1-1; D remains ambiguous. V gave up 1 base and J gave up 3 bases, with 10 bases separating them. Germline CDR1 and CDR2: SGHDT and YYEEEE. The CDR3 totals 14 residues. CDR3 in amino acids: CASSLWVLYTEAFF. CDR3 nucleotides: TGTGCCAGCAGCTTGTGGGTTCTATACACTGAAGCTTTCTTT.

A note on this clone: As the CDR3 is not closed by the conserved phenylalanine or tryptophan, this likely results from a read error. The DNA is omitted, as the CDR3 cannot be located on it reliably, and the CDR3 follows TCRdb's listing. The chain couples TRBV19 to TRBJ2-7; the D segment call TRBD2 is taken from the table without a DNA check. Counting both end residues, the CDR3 totals 11 amino acids. Germline values: CDR1 LNHDA, CDR2 SQIVND (reference sequence). The CDR3 sequence: CASSIESRQRA.

This chain uses TRBV23-1 with TRBJ2-2; D gene uncertain. TRBV23-1 is flagged as an ORF with uncertain function. This CDR3 region has 13 residues. V gave up 3 bases and J gave up 1 base, with 3 bases separating them. CDR3 sequence reads: CASSHLNTGELFF. Here the CDR3 DNA reads TGCGCCAGCAGTCACCTGAACACCGGGGAGCTGTTTTTT.

The rearrangement joins TRBV25-1 to TRBJ2-1; the match to TRBD1 covers 10 bases. The CDR3 is 15 amino acids. Trimming removed 8 bases from V and 2 bases from J; junction bases left unmatched: 6. Looked up from germline, CDR1 is MGHDK and CDR2 is SYGVNS. In DNA, the CDR3 is TGTGCCAGCGGGGACAGGGGCCTCCCCTACAATGAGCAGTTCTTC. Protein: CASGDRGLPYNEQFF.

The chain joins TRBV4-1 to TRBJ1-1; D remains ambiguous. The CDR3 consists of 16 residues. V was shortened by 0 bases and J by 4 bases, with 15 bases between the two germline ends. Germline-derived CDR1 and CDR2 are MGHRA and YSYEKL. The CDR3 spells CASSQDGSRMSTEAFF. CDR3 nucleotides: TGCGCCAGCAGCCAAGATGGATCCAGGATGTCCACTGAAGCTTTCTTT.